One sample yielded the 17 T cell receptor beta chains listed below, sequenced in a study of spatial heterogeneity in lung cancer. Described time point: sample taken at primary tumor resection. Unsorted whole RNA of tumor, nontumor lung or frozen PBMC was sequenced. TCRdb processed the 5' RACE reads anew with MiXCR; each CDR3 protein has one entry. This sample has some 7,000 distinct CDR3 sequences, with around 7% found just once. The material sequenced was PBMCs, taken at surgery. The receptors originated from a male donor with early-stage non-small cell lung cancer.

In the case of this clonotype: Being off target in a library aimed at alpha chains, this beta chain has a size of little meaning. The CDR3 protein is CASSQDRGRFYEQYF. Here the CDR3 DNA reads TGCGCCAGCAGCCAAGATAGGGGGCGCTTCTACGAGCAGTACTTC. The chain recombines TRBV4-1 with TRBJ2-7; 7 bases match TRBD1. Germline loops: CDR1 MGHRA, CDR2 YSYEKL. J gave up 3 bases and V 0 bases, and 5 bases lay outside the gene matches. This CDR3 contains 15 residues.

This clonotype was detected ten times or more. The library was prepared for alpha chains; this beta chain is a stray read, so its frequency means little. The chain links TRBV10-3 to TRBJ2-5; no firm D call. V lost 2 bases and J 1 base, leaving 8 bases between the germline ends. The length of the CDR3 is 14 residues. Germline lookup yields CDR1 ENHRY and CDR2 SYGVKD. CDR3 region: CAISEADIQETQYF. DNA of the CDR3: TGTGCCATCAGTGAGGCCGACATCCAAGAGACCCAGTACTTC.

There are many counts of this clonotype. This beta chain represents an off-target read in a library built for alpha chains; its size is of limited meaning. The chain uses TRBV5-6 and TRBJ2-1; D is perhaps TRBD2 (5 bases). The germline CDR1 and CDR2 sequences are SGHDT and YYEEEE. The CDR3 is made up of 16 amino acids. V was shortened by 6 bases and J by 8 bases, with 24 bases between the two germline ends. CDR3 amino acids: CASTPPGPGYRHEQFF. The CDR3 DNA is TGTGCCAGCACCCCCCCCGGCCCGGGGTATAGGCATGAGCAGTTCTTC.

Comments on this clonotype: This beta chain turned up in a library designed for alpha chains; as an off-target read, its abundance says little. The J gene is TRBJ2-3, the V gene TRBV7-9, with 10 nucleotides matching TRBD2. The V gene end was trimmed by 5 bases and the J gene end by 4 bases; junction bases not matched to a gene: 6. The CDR3 extends over 15 amino acids. Per germline, CDR1 SEHNR and CDR2 FQNEAQ (reference sequence). CDR3 residues: CASSILAGEADTQYF. The DNA for the CDR3 is TGTGCCAGCAGCATTCTAGCGGGGGAGGCAGATACGCAGTATTTT. Variable domain in full (rest from reference TRBV7-9 and TRBJ2-3): DTGVSQNPRHKITKRGQNVTFRCDPISEHNRLYWYRQTLGQGPEFLTYFQNEAQLEKSRLLSDRFSAERPKGSFSTLEIQRTEQGDSAMYLCASSILAGEADTQYFGPGTRLTVL.

A note on this clonotype: Found in a library prepared for alpha chains, this beta chain is an off-target read, and its abundance has little meaning. The chain couples TRBV7-9 to TRBJ1-1; no clear D gene. CDR1 SEHNR and CDR2 FQNEAQ come from the germline V gene (reference sequence). CDR3 length: 13 residues. V shed 5 bases and J shed 1 base, with 8 bases lying between them. CDR3 DNA: TGTGCCAGCAGCAACAAACCGAACACTGAAGCTTTCTTT. Its protein product is CASSNKPNTEAFF.

This clonotype occurred many times. The size of this beta chain means little, since it is a stray read in a library made for alpha chains. This CDR3 is CASSLGQGLRSTEAFF. CDR3 sequence (DNA): TGTGCCAGCAGCTTGGGACAGGGTCTACGGAGTACTGAAGCTTTCTTT. V is TRBV5-6 and J is TRBJ1-1, with 7 bases lining up with TRBD1. Trimming took 0 bases from V and 5 from J; bases not matched to a gene: 10. The CDR3 has 16 residues. In germline, CDR1 is SGHDT, CDR2 YYEEEE.

Many counts were recorded for this clonotype. A library made for alpha chains picked up this beta chain off target, so its size means little. V gene TRBV5-4 combines with J gene TRBJ1-1, with 11 bases identical to TRBD1. The CDR3 contains 16 residues. With V trimmed by 4 bases and J by 4 bases, 9 bases remained unmatched. From germline, CDR1 is SGHNT and CDR2 YYREEE (reference sequence). The DNA for the CDR3 is TGTGCCAGCAGCCCTGGACAGGGGGCGCTCACCACTGAAGCTTTCTTT. Translation: CASSPGQGALTTEAFF.

This clonotype was recorded many times. In a library made to pick up alpha chains, this beta chain is a stray read with a size that means little. The rearrangement uses TRBV20-1 and TRBJ2-1, with D perhaps given as TRBD1 or TRBD2 (6 bases each). The CDR3 is 14 amino acids. Germline CDR1 reads DFQATT; CDR2 reads SNEGSKA (reference sequence). Trimming pared 2 bases from V and 4 bases from J, leaving 12 bases between. The CDR3 protein is CSARWGADYNEQFF. The CDR3 DNA sequence: TGCAGTGCTAGATGGGGGGCTGATTACAATGAGCAGTTCTTC.

This clonotype was observed many times. As an off-target read in a library built for alpha chains, this beta chain has a frequency of little significance. The CDR3 nucleotides read TGTGCCAGCAGCGCGACAGGGGGTAACACTGAAGCTTTCTTT. It encodes CASSATGGNTEAFF. The genes are TRBV9 and TRBJ1-1; 9 bases align to TRBD1. This CDR3 is built from 14 residues. V shed 3 bases, J shed 2 bases, and the junction held 2 bases outside the gene matches. From germline, CDR1 is SGDLS and CDR2 YYNGEE.

The sample holds many counts of this clonotype. Because this beta chain is a stray read in a library intended to capture alpha chains, its abundance should not be given much weight. This chain links TRBV6-5 with TRBJ1-6; D may be TRBD1 (5 bases). Trimming removed 6 bases at V and 6 bases at J, with 15 bases between. Germline V gene data show CDR1 as MNHEY and CDR2 as SVGAGI. CDR3 length equals 15 residues. The CDR3 sequence is CASRQGVLGNSPLHF. The CDR3 DNA reads as TGTGCCAGCAGACAAGGGGTCCTTGGTAATTCACCCCTCCACTTT.

This clonotype was observed many times. For a library built for alpha chains, this beta chain is a stray read; little rests on its size. The chain uses TRBV20-1 and TRBJ2-3; D not resolved. V lost 3 bases and J 8 bases, leaving 12 bases between the germline ends. The CDR3 contains 12 residues. Per germline, CDR1 DFQATT and CDR2 SNEGSKA (reference sequence). CDR3 DNA: TGCAGTGCTAGGTTATTACTCGGTACGCAGTATTTT. Translated, it gives CSARLLLGTQYF.

This clonotype occurred many times. This beta chain is a stray sequence in a library constructed for alpha chains; its clone size is not meaningful. The CDR3 sequence is CASSLLPGEETQYF. The CDR3 bases are TGTGCCAGCAGCTTACTACCCGGGGAAGAGACCCAGTACTTC. This sequence joins TRBV7-8 and TRBJ2-5, with a tentative D call TRBD2 (5 bases). Germline CDR1 reads SGHVS; CDR2 reads FQNEAQ. The CDR3 has 14 amino acids. V was pared by 2 bases and J by 3 bases, with 10 bases between.

Worth noting for this clonotype: The library was designed around alpha chains, so this beta chain is a stray read whose abundance carries little weight. The CDR3 DNA reads TGTGCCAGTACCGAGGGCCCCGGGACAAGCTCTGGAAACACCATATATTTT. Amino acid sequence: CASTEGPGTSSGNTIYF. V gene TRBV19 combines with J gene TRBJ1-3, with D possibly being TRBD1 (6 bases). The CDR3 runs 17 residues. From germline, CDR1 is LNHDA and CDR2 SQIVND (reference sequence). Trimming removed 7 bases from V and 0 bases from J, with 19 bases in between. Complete variable domain (other parts from reference TRBV19 and TRBJ1-3): DGGITQSPKYLFRKEGQNVTLSCEQNLNHDAMYWYRQDPGQGLRLIYYSQIVNDFQKGDIAEGYSVSREKKESFPLTVTSAQKNPTAFYLCASTEGPGTSSGNTIYFGEGSWLTVV.

Many counts were recorded for this clonotype. This beta chain turned up in a library designed for alpha chains; as an off-target read, its abundance says little. The chain recombines TRBV2 with TRBJ2-7; TRBD2 matches at 13 bases. Germline CDR1 and CDR2: SNHLY and FYNNEI. The CDR3 is 15 residues long. With V trimmed by 6 bases and J by 6 bases, 8 bases remained unmatched. CDR3 DNA: TGTGCCAGCAGCTTTGGACTAGCGGGAGTGGTCGAGCAGTACTTC. Residues: CASSFGLAGVVEQYF.

Many counts were recorded for this clonotype. This beta chain came through as a stray read in a library set up for alpha chains, and its size says little. The CDR3 nucleotides read TGTGCCAGCAGTGAAGCGCCGGGTTACGAGCAGTACGTC. Translation gives CASSEAPGYEQYV. The chain combines TRBV2 with TRBJ2-7; D is unclear. The CDR3 sequence is 13 residues long. CDR1 SNHLY and CDR2 FYNNEI come from the germline V gene. V lost 0 bases and J 4 bases, leaving 7 bases between the germline ends.

This clonotype came up many times. This beta chain is an off-target read within a library intended for alpha chains, so its frequency means little. The chain uses TRBV9 and TRBJ2-5; D gene unclear. The CDR3 sequence is 14 residues long. V gave up 5 bases and J gave up 5 bases, with 16 bases separating them. Germline V lookup: CDR1 SGDLS, CDR2 YYNGEE. CDR3 loop: CASSRTRRDETQYF. The CDR3 coding sequence is TGTGCCAGCAGTCGTACGCGTAGGGATGAGACCCAGTACTTC.

Ten or more counts support this clonotype. For a library built for alpha chains, this beta chain is a stray read; little rests on its size. The chain has TRBV5-1 and TRBJ2-7; 7 bases map to TRBD1. The CDR3 is 17 amino acids. Unmatched junction bases numbered 9, after V lost 0 bases and J lost 0 bases. The germline CDR1 and CDR2 sequences are SGHRS and YFSETQ. CDR3 sequence reads: CASSLGADRAFSYEQYV. The CDR3 region has the DNA TGCGCCAGCAGCTTGGGGGCCGACAGGGCCTTCTCCTACGAGCAGTACGTC.